This passage covers 21 T cell receptor beta chains from one sample sequenced in a study of response to subunit inactivated influenza vaccine. TCRdb re-derived calls from the RT-PCR reads in MiXCR, one entry per CDR3 protein. This table holds about 650,000 distinct CDR3 sequences, 12% to 15% found once. Sequences were derived from PBMCs from blood, sampled less than 15 days before vaccination. All receptors derive from a man aged 50-60 years who received an inactivated influenza vaccine.

The chain couples TRBV5-5 to TRBJ2-1; weak D call: TRBD2 (5 bases). The CDR3 loop spans 15 amino acids. Germline V gene sequence: CDR1 SGHKS, CDR2 YYEKEE (reference sequence). V gave up 0 bases and J gave up 4 bases, with 11 bases separating them. As DNA, the CDR3 is TGTGCCAGCAGCTTGGTACTAGGAGTATACAATGAGCAGTTCTTC. It specifies CASSLVLGVYNEQFF.

The genes are TRBV28 and TRBJ2-7; D may be TRBD2 (6 bases). V lost 4 bases to trimming and J lost 1 base, with 14 bases between them. Germline V gives CDR1 MDHEN, CDR2 SYDVKM. The CDR3 covers 15 residues. The CDR3 loop reads CASSSPRGVSYEQYF. CDR3 bases: TGTGCCAGCAGTTCCCCTCGCGGGGTGTCCTACGAGCAGTACTTC. The full variable domain, rest sourced from reference TRBV28 and TRBJ2-7, is DVKVTQSSRYLVKRTGEKVFLECVQDMDHENMFWYRQDPGLGLRLIYFSYDVKMKEKGDIPEGYSVSREKKERFSLILESASTNQTSMYLCASSSPRGVSYEQYFGPGTRLTVT.

This clonotype showed up just a few times. A read error may account for a junction end that differs from germline. The V call is TRBV2, the J call TRBJ2-1; 7 bases align to TRBD1. The CDR3 contains 14 residues. Germline V gene data show CDR1 as SNHLY and CDR2 as FYNNEI. The CDR3 nucleotides read TGTGCCAGCAGCGAAGATAACAGGGGTAATGAGCAGTTCTTC. It encodes CASSEDNRGNEQFF.

This chain connects TRBV5-5 to TRBJ2-1, with D perhaps TRBD1 (6 bases). The CDR3 has 15 amino acids. V was shortened by 2 bases and J by 1 base, with 10 bases between the two germline ends. Germline V CDR1 and CDR2: SGHKS, YYEKEE (reference sequence). The CDR3 loop reads CASSFEQGSYNEQFF. The DNA of the CDR3 is TGTGCCAGCAGCTTTGAACAGGGATCCTACAATGAGCAGTTCTTC. The whole variable domain, filled in from reference TRBV5-5 and TRBJ2-1, reads DAGVTQSPTHLIKTRGQQVTLRCSPISGHKSVSWYQQVLGQGPQFIFQYYEKEERGRGNFPDRFSARQFPNYSSELNVNALLLGDSALYLCASSFEQGSYNEQFFGPGTRLTVL.

The chain recombines TRBV11-2 with TRBJ2-5; TRBD1 might be the D (6 bases). Germline CDR1 SGHAT, CDR2 FQNNGV. The CDR3 runs to 15 residues. V gave up 7 bases and J gave up 2 bases, with 17 bases separating them. CDR3 residues: CASTIYTGSQETQYF. In DNA, the CDR3 is TGTGCCAGCACGATTTATACAGGGTCACAAGAGACCCAGTACTTC.

This clonotype was counted only a few times. The chain has TRBV21-1 and TRBJ1-1; the listed D gene, TRBD1, was not tested against the DNA. TRBV21-1 has pseudogene status. The CDR3 has 14 residues. The DNA of the CDR3 is TGTGCCAGCAGCAAAGCTCGACAGTCATATGAAGCTTTCTTT. Its translation: CASSKARQSYEAFF.

The V call is TRBV7-2, the J call TRBJ2-7, with 7 nucleotides matching TRBD1. The V and J ends lost 1 base and 1 base, in that order; junction bases with no gene match: 4. CDR1 and CDR2 from the germline V gene are SGHTA and FQGNSA. The CDR3 is 15 residues long. CDR3 amino acids: CASSLEDRPSYEQYF. In nucleotides, the CDR3 is TGTGCCAGCAGCTTAGAGGACAGGCCGTCCTACGAGCAGTACTTC.

The chain combines TRBV7-9 with TRBJ2-1, with 8 bases that match TRBD1. Trimming at V came to 5 bases and at J to 4 bases, leaving 10 bases not matched to a gene. This CDR3 comprises 16 residues. Germline V lookup: CDR1 SEHNR, CDR2 FQNEAQ (reference sequence). This chain's CDR3 is CASSPQTGAGYNEQFF. In DNA, the CDR3 is TGTGCCAGCAGCCCTCAGACAGGGGCCGGATACAATGAGCAGTTCTTC.

This chain uses TRBV4-2 with TRBJ2-7, with 10 bases aligning to TRBD1. The germline CDR1 and CDR2 sequences are LGHNA and YNFKEQ. The CDR3 sequence is 15 residues long. V trimming: 1 base; J trimming: 6 bases; junction bases outside the gene matches: 6. CDR3 region: CASSQAPGQGSEQYF. As DNA, the CDR3 is TGTGCCAGCAGCCAAGCGCCGGGACAGGGGTCCGAGCAGTACTTC.

CDR3 residues: CASSYAIAGGYNEQFF. The CDR3 DNA is TGTGCCAGCAGTTACGCTATAGCGGGAGGCTACAATGAGCAGTTCTTC. The chain links TRBV6-2 or TRBV6-3 to TRBJ2-1, with 10 nucleotides matching TRBD2. The V and J ends lost 2 bases and 3 bases, in that order; junction bases with no gene match: 4. In germline, CDR1 is MNHEY, CDR2 SVGEGT. This CDR3 spans 16 amino acids.

This clonotype was picked up many times. The chain is built from TRBV5-1 and TRBJ2-7; no firm D call. The CDR3 runs 11 residues. Germline values: CDR1 SGHRS, CDR2 YFSETQ. V dropped 6 bases and J dropped 4 bases, with 8 bases sitting between them. The CDR3, as DNA: TGCGCCAGCAAGAATGAGTACGAGCAGTACTTC. It yields the protein CASKNEYEQYF. The full variable domain, its missing parts supplied by reference TRBV5-1 and TRBJ2-7, is KAGVTQTPRYLIKTRGQQVTLSCSPISGHRSVSWYQQTPGQGLQFLFEYFSETQRNKGNFPGRFSGRQFSNSRSEMNVSTLELGDSALYLCASKNEYEQYFGPGTRLTVT.

This clonotype occurred a few times. The rearrangement joins TRBV27 to TRBJ1-5; D perhaps matches TRBD1 (5 bases). The ends were cut back, 3 bases at V and 6 bases at J, with 9 bases in the middle. The V gene's germline CDR1 is MNHEY and CDR2 SMNVEV (reference sequence). The CDR3 consists of 13 residues. The DNA of the CDR3 is TGTGCCAGCAGTTTCAGGGTTGGTCAGCCCCAGCATTTT. This translates into CASSFRVGQPQHF.

The chain joins TRBV7-2 to TRBJ2-3; 13 bases fit TRBD2. The CDR3 consists of 15 residues. Looked up from germline, CDR1 is SGHTA and CDR2 is FQGNSA. V lost 5 bases, J lost 14 bases, and 13 bases stayed unmatched. CDR3: CASSRTSGSPQSPYF. For the CDR3, the DNA is TGTGCCAGCAGCCGGACTAGCGGGAGCCCGCAATCCCCGTATTTT. Together with reference TRBV7-2 and TRBJ2-3, the CDR3 gives the full variable domain: GAGVSQSPSNKVTEKGKDVELRCDPISGHTALYWYRQSLGQGLEFLIYFQGNSAPDKSGLPSDRFSAERTGGSVSTLTIQRTQQEDSAVYLCASSRTSGSPQSPYFGPGTRLTVL.

This chain joins TRBV5-1 and TRBJ2-7; TRBD1 matches 10 bases. J was trimmed by 4 bases and V by 5 bases; bases with no gene match: 12. The germline gives CDR1 SGHRS, CDR2 YFSETQ. The CDR3 has 16 residues. The CDR3 sequence is CASRLIWGTGDYEQYF. CDR3 DNA: TGCGCCAGCAGGCTTATTTGGGGGACAGGGGATTACGAGCAGTACTTC.

This clonotype was detected only a few times. The chain has TRBV5-5 and TRBJ2-1; 10 bases are a match to TRBD1. Germline CDR1 reads SGHKS; CDR2 reads YYEKEE (reference sequence). The CDR3 spans 15 residues. Trimming removed 5 bases from V and 4 bases from J; junction bases left unmatched: 6. Written as DNA, the CDR3 is TGTGCCAGCAGTTCCACGGGACAGGGGTACAATGAGCAGTTCTTC. Protein sequence: CASSSTGQGYNEQFF.

The J gene is TRBJ2-5, the V gene TRBV24-1, with D possibly being TRBD1 (5 bases). The CDR3 sequence is 15 residues long. CDR1 KGHDR and CDR2 SFDVKD come from the germline V gene. The V gene lost 7 bases and the J gene lost 2 bases, with 16 bases spanning the gap. The CDR3 sequence: CATSQFIDSQETQYF. CDR3 bases: TGTGCCACCAGCCAATTTATTGACAGTCAAGAGACCCAGTACTTC.

The V and J genes are TRBV4-1 and TRBJ2-1; 7 bases map to TRBD1. V was clipped by 7 bases and J by 8 bases; unmatched bases: 8. CDR1 MGHRA and CDR2 YSYEKL come from the germline V gene. The CDR3 extends over 13 amino acids. The CDR3 protein is CASKGARGYEQFF. The CDR3 coding sequence is TGCGCCAGCAAGGGGGCTCGGGGTTATGAGCAGTTCTTC.

CDR3 in amino acids: CASSPLGGRRYGYTF. CDR3 nucleotide sequence: TGTGCCAGCAGTCCCTTAGGGGGCAGGAGATATGGCTACACCTTC. This chain connects TRBV28 to TRBJ1-2, with 7 bases that match TRBD1. Germline CDR1 and CDR2: MDHEN and SYDVKM. The CDR3 totals 15 residues. Unmatched junction bases numbered 11, after V lost 5 bases and J lost 5 bases.

This clonotype has more than one count but fewer than ten. This sequence joins TRBV20-1 and TRBJ2-7; D not certain. Trimming left V 2 bases short and J 1 base short, with 6 bases between. Germline V lookup: CDR1 DFQATT, CDR2 SNEGSKA (reference sequence). CDR3 length: 12 amino acids. CDR3: CSARLGSYEQYF. CDR3 coding DNA: TGCAGTGCTAGATTGGGATCCTACGAGCAGTACTTC.

J is TRBJ2-7 and V is TRBV12-3 or TRBV12-4; D not resolved. The CDR3 runs 15 residues. With 3 bases removed from V and 0 bases from J, the gap between germline ends came to 12 bases. The CDR3 DNA sequence: TGTGCCAGCAGTTTTAAAGCGCTGAGCTCCTACGAGCAGTACTTC. Translating gives CASSFKALSSYEQYF.

This clonotype was picked up a small number of times. The rearrangement joins TRBV20-1 to TRBJ2-7; D unclear. Germline CDR1 DFQATT, CDR2 SNEGSKA (reference sequence). CDR3 size: 12 residues. V was cut by 4 bases and J by 4 bases, with 11 bases left in between. CDR3 in DNA: TGCAGTGCTATTAGGCTGCGGTACGAGCAGTACTTC. It encodes CSAIRLRYEQYF.